These 2 T cell receptor beta chains came from one sample sequenced in a study of tumor-infiltrating lymphocytes in localized non-small cell lung cancer. The protocol was immunoSEQ multiplex PCR, while the TCRdb copy is restricted to in-frame clones and leaves out a portion. The table records 13,000 to 15,000 clones, about two thirds of them present only once. Sequencing was performed on uninvolved lung tissue not adjacent to the tumor. Every receptor here comes from a human donor with non-small cell lung cancer.

V is TRBV20-1 and J is TRBJ2-1; D is unclear. The CDR3 loop spans 10 amino acids. CDR1 is DFQATT and CDR2 is SNEGSKA in the germline V gene (reference sequence). The germline V and J ends were trimmed by 1 base and 7 bases, with 2 bases remaining between them. The CDR3 reads CSARANEQFF. Written as DNA, the CDR3 is TGCAGTGCTAGAGCGAATGAGCAGTTCTTC.

This clone was picked up a small number of times. This chain uses TRBV7-2 with TRBJ2-7; D ambiguous. The CDR3 sequence is 14 residues long. V was pared by 1 base and J by 3 bases, with 10 bases between. Looked up from germline, CDR1 is SGHTA and CDR2 is FQGNSA. The CDR3 DNA reads TGTGCCAGCAGCTTAGGACAACCCAACTACGAGCAGTACTTC. This gives the protein CASSLGQPNYEQYF.